This paragraph reports one T cell receptor (beta chain). The target of this receptor is not known. Per-base quality was not reported, and no clone a single base away is much larger than it. The trim is 4 bases for V and 3 bases for J, with a gap of 17 bases between the germline ends. The germline V gene provides CDR1 MRHNA and CDR2 SNTAGT. The CDR3 goes from the cysteine to the phenylalanine over 16 residues. Just the 48-base CDR3 DNA is kept, in frame starting at base 1. Synthetic TCR analog templates were spiked into each PCR to estimate absolute template abundance from read counts. Using the immunoSEQ assay, TCRbeta CDR3 regions were amplified from genomic DNA with bias-controlled V and J gene primers. Sequencing of rearranged TCRbeta segments was done at approximately 20X coverage. Per the original workflow: Sequencing errors were corrected by clustering, and CDR3s were annotated against IMGT so that V, D and J genes could be assigned. Out-of-frame and stop-codon sequences were excluded, and only productive TCRbeta rearrangements were used in downstream analyses. To compute clonality, Shannon entropy was normalized by the log of the number of unique productive sequences and then subtracted from one. Fisher's exact test with Benjamini-Hochberg correction, using a cutoff of adjusted p below 0.01, was how clones that differed between time points or between blood and tumor were identified. TCRdb stores this immuneACCESS table with in-frame sequences only. Part of the clones is absent; in the studies checked, under half of the shortfall reflects unresolved V genes, and no reason is known for the rest. V and J calls and clone size come straight from that table; D and trimming were deduced from the DNA. The sample profile shows tens of thousands of clones; 87% of them were found once. Roughly 14% of the sample comes from the top ten.

This specimen comes from a study of PD-L1 blockade in urothelial cancer (dated by TCRdb to about 2017). Notes on the research overall: All patients started therapy around 2014 and received atezolizumab 1,200 mg intravenously every 3 weeks. Progression-free survival longer than 6 months counted as durable clinical benefit, and TCR features were additionally tested against both progression-free and overall survival. In the same patients who had TCR sequencing, pretreatment tumors also underwent whole exome sequencing and RNA sequencing. Twenty-nine patients had pretreatment blood TCR-seq, about 25 had at least one posttreatment blood collection, and about 25 had tumor TCR-seq. Blood samples were analyzed at 3 weeks after treatment start (second dose) and at 6 weeks after treatment start. About 90% of the roughly 29 patients were males with bladder-origin urothelial cancer, and about 65% of the roughly 30 reported a prior smoking history. Durable clinical benefit was achieved by nine patients but not by the remaining 20. An ECOG performance status of 0 or 1 was recorded for the patients, and 0 to 3 prior chemotherapy regimens had been received by the patients. Pretreatment tumor samples, along with matched peripheral blood collected serially before and after atezolizumab treatment, underwent TCR sequencing. The study, an exploratory multi-omic analysis, examined somatic, immune and clinical correlates of response to PD-L1 blockade with atezolizumab in urothelial cancer. Blood samples gave median yields of around 140,000 T cells and more than 80,000 unique TCRs, along with a median clonality of around 0.08. What the research found in general, with its limitations: Small sample size (n ≈ 29) and many exploratory analyses mean the results are intended to be hypothesis-generating. Improved progression-free and overall survival was found to be associated with pretreatment peripheral blood TCR clonality below the median. At 3 weeks after the start of treatment, tumor-associated TCR clones in peripheral blood had expanded more in patients with durable benefit (n of about 21, p = 0.022).

In the paper's terms, the time point label means: pretreatment peripheral blood. The cohort comprised about 30 patients with locally advanced or metastatic urothelial carcinoma treated at Memorial Sloan Kettering on a trial protocol. Peripheral blood mononuclear cells were collected pretreatment and during treatment, with between 1 and 8 total time points obtained per patient. The Qiagen DNeasy Blood extraction kit was used to purify genomic DNA from total PBMCs and from tumor samples. Collected pretreatment and during treatment, PBMCs were isolated and stored as previously described. Here the chain combines TRBV6-4 and TRBJ2-3; tentative D gene TRBD2, with 5 bases matching. This material consisted of PBMCs, taken around atezolizumab (anti-PD-L1) treatment. The receptor comes from a woman in her sixties with urothelial cancer. The bases are TGTGCCAGCAGTGCCCCTCGACGGGGTGAGACAGATACGCAGTATTTT. It translates as CASSAPRRGETDTQYF.